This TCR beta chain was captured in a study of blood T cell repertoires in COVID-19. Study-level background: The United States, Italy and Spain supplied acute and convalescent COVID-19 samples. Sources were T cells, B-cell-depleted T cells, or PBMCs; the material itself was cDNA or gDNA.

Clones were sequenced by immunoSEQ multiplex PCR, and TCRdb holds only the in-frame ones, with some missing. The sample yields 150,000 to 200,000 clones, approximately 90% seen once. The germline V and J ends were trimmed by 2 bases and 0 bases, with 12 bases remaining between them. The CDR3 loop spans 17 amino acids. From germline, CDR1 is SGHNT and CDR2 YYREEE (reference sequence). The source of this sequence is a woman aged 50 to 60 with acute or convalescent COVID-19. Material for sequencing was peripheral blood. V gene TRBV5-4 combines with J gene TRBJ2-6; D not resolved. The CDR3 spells CASSFPGGSSGANVLTF. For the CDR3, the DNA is TGTGCCAGCAGCTTCCCCGGCGGTTCCTCTGGGGCCAACGTCCTGACTTTC.